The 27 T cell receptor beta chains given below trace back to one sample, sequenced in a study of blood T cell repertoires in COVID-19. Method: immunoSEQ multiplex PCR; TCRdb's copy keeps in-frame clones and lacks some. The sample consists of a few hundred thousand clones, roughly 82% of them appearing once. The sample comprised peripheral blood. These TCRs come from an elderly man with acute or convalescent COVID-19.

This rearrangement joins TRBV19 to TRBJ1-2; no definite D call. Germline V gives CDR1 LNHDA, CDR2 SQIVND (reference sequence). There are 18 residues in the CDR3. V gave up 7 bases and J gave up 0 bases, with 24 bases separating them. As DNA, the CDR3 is TGTGCCAGTACCGAGACGGCTATGACCGAGCGCACTAACTATGGCTACACCTTC. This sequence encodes CASTETAMTERTNYGYTF. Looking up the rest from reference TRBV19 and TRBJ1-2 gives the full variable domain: DGGITQSPKYLFRKEGQNVTLSCEQNLNHDAMYWYRQDPGQGLRLIYYSQIVNDFQKGDIAEGYSVSREKKESFPLTVTSAQKNPTAFYLCASTETAMTERTNYGYTFGSGTRLTVV.

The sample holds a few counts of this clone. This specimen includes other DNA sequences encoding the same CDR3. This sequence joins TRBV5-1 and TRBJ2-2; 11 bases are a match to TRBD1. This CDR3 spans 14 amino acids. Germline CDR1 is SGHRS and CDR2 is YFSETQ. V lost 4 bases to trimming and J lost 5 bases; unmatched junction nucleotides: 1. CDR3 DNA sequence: TGCGCCAGCAGCCGGGACAGGGGGACCGGGGAGCTGTTTTTT. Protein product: CASSRDRGTGELFF.

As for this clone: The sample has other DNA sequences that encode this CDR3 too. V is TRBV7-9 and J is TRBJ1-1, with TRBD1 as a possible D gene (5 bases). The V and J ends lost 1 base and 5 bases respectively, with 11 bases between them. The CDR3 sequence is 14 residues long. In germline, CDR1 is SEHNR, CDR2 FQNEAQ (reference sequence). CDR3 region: CASSLEGVGTEAFF. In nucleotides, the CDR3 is TGTGCCAGCAGCTTAGAAGGGGTAGGGACTGAAGCTTTCTTT.

The CDR3 loop reads CASSLSNTEAFF. The CDR3 DNA sequence: TGTGCCAGCAGCCTCAGTAACACTGAAGCTTTCTTT. The chain employs TRBV7-2 and TRBJ1-1; D ambiguous. The germline V gene has CDR1 SGHTA and CDR2 FQGNSA. The ends were cut back, 5 bases at V and 2 bases at J, with 6 bases in the middle. CDR3 length: 12 amino acids.

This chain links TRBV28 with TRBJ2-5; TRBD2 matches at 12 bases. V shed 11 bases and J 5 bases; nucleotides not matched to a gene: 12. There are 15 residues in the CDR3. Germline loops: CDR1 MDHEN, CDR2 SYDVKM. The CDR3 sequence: CAFGTSGPGGETQYF. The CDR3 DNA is TGTGCCTTTGGGACTAGCGGGCCGGGGGGGGAGACCCAGTACTTC. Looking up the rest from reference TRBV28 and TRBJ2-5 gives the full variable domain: DVKVTQSSRYLVKRTGEKVFLECVQDMDHENMFWYRQDPGLGLRLIYFSYDVKMKEKGDIPEGYSVSREKKERFSLILESASTNQTSMYLCAFGTSGPGGETQYFGPGTRLLVL.

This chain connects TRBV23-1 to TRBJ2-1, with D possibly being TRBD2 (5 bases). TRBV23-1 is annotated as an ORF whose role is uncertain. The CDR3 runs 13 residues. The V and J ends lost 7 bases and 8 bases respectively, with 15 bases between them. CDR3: CASKSWTPHEQFF. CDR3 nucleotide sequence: TGCGCCAGCAAGTCATGGACTCCCCATGAGCAGTTCTTC.

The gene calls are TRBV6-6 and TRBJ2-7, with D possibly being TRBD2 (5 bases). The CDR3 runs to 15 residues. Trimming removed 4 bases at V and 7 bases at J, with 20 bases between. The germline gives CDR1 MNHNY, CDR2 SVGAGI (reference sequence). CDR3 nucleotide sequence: TGTGCCAGCAGTTTCTCTACTAGTTCCCCCGGGGAGCAGTACTTC. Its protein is CASSFSTSSPGEQYF.

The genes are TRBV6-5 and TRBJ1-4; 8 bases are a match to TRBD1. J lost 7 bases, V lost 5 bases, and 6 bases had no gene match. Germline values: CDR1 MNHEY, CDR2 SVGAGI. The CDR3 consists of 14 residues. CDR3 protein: CASSRGTGGEKLFF. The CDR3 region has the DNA TGTGCCAGCAGTCGAGGAACAGGGGGTGAAAAACTGTTTTTT.

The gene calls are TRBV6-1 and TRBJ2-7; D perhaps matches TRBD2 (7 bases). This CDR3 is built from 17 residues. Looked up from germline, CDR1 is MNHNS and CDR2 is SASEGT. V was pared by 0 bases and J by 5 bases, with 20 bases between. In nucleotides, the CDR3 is TGTGCCAGCAGTGAAGCCGAGGGTGGGGGGGCGCGACACGAGCAGTACTTC. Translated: CASSEAEGGGARHEQYF.

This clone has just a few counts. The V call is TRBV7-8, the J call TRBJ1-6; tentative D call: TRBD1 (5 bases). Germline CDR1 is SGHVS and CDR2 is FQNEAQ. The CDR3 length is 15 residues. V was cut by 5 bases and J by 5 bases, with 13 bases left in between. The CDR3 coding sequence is TGTGCCAGCAGCATCTCGACAGACAATAATTCACCCCTCCACTTT. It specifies CASSISTDNNSPLHF.

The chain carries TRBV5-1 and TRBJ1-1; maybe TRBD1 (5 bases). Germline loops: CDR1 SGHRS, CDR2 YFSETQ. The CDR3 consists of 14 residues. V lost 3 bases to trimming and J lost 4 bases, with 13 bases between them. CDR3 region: CASSSQGSVTEAFF. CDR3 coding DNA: TGCGCCAGCAGCTCCCAGGGAAGCGTCACTGAAGCTTTCTTT.

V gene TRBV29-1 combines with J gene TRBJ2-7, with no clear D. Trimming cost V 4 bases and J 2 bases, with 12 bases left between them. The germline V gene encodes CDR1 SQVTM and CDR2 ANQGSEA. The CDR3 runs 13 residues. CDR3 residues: CSVVVRSTYEQYF. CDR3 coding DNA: TGCAGCGTTGTAGTCCGTTCCACCTACGAGCAGTACTTC.

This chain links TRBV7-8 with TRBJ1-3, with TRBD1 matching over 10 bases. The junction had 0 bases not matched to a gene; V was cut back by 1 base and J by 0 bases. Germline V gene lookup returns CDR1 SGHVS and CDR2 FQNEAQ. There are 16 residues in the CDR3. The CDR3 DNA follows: TGTGCCAGCAGCTTAGGACAGGGGGCCTCTGGAAACACCATATATTTT. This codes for CASSLGQGASGNTIYF.

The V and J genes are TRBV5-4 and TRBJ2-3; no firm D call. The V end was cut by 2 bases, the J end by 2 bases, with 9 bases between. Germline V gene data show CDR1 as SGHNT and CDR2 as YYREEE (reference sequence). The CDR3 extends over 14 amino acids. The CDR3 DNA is TGTGCCAGCAGCTTTTTAGCCTCCACAGATACGCAGTATTTT. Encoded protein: CASSFLASTDTQYF.

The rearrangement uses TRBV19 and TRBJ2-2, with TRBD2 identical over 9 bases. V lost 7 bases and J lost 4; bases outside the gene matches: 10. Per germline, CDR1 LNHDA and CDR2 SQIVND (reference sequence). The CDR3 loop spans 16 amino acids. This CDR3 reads CASTRAGGRATGELFF. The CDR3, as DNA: TGTGCCAGTACCCGGGCAGGCGGGAGGGCCACCGGGGAGCTGTTTTTT.

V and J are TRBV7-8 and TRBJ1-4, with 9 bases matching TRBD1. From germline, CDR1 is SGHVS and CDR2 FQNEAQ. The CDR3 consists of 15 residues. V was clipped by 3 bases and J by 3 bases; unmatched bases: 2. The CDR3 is CASSFRDRANEKLFF. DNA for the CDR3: TGTGCCAGCAGCTTCCGGGACAGGGCTAATGAAAAACTGTTTTTT.

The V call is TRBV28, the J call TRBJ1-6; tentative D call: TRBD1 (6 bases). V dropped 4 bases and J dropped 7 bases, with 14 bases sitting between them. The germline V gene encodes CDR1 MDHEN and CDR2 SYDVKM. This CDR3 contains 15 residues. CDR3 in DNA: TGTGCCAGCAGTTCATCGGGACATTCAAATTCACCCCTCCACTTT. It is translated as CASSSSGHSNSPLHF.

Written as DNA, the CDR3 is TGTGCCAGTAGTACGCAGGGGGCTTGGGGCTACACCTTC. Translating gives CASSTQGAWGYTF. The V call is TRBV19, the J call TRBJ1-2, with 8 bases that match TRBD1. The germline gives CDR1 LNHDA, CDR2 SQIVND (reference sequence). With V trimmed by 4 bases and J by 8 bases, 6 bases remained unmatched. The CDR3 is 13 residues long.

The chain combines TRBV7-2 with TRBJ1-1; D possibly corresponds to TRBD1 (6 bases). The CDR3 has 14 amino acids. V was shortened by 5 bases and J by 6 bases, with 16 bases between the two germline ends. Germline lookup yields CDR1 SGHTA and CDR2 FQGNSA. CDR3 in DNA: TGTGCCAGCAGCGCTATACAGGGCGGCGCTGAAGCTTTCTTT. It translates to CASSAIQGGAEAFF.

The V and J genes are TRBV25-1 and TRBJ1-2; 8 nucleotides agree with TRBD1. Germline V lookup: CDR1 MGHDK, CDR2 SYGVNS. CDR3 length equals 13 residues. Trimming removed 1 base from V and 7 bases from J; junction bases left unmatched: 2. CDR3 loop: CASSEFGQGGYTF. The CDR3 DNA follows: TGTGCCAGCAGTGAATTCGGACAGGGTGGCTACACCTTC.

The CDR3 region is CASSQGQVGEAFF. CDR3 bases: TGTGCCAGCAGCCAAGGACAGGTCGGTGAAGCTTTCTTT. The J gene is TRBJ1-1, the V gene TRBV11-2; 7 nucleotides match TRBD1. V was clipped by 5 bases and J by 7 bases; unmatched bases: 7. This CDR3 has 13 residues. The germline V gene encodes CDR1 SGHAT and CDR2 FQNNGV.

CDR3 in amino acids: CASSSGQGLVSPLHF. CDR3 DNA sequence: TGTGCCAGCAGCTCGGGACAGGGGTTGGTTTCACCCCTCCACTTT. The chain carries TRBV6-5 and TRBJ1-6; 10 positions agree with TRBD1. Trimming cost V 6 bases and J 9 bases; bases outside gene matches: 8. The CDR3 is made up of 15 amino acids. Germline assignment: CDR1 MNHEY and CDR2 SVGAGI.

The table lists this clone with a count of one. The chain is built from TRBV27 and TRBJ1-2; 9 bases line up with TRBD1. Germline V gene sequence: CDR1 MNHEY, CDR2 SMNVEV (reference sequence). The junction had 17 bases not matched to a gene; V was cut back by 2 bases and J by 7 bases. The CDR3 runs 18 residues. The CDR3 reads CASSLRSPRRGQGGGYTF. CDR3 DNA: TGTGCCAGCAGTTTAAGGAGCCCGCGGCGGGGACAGGGAGGTGGCTACACCTTC.

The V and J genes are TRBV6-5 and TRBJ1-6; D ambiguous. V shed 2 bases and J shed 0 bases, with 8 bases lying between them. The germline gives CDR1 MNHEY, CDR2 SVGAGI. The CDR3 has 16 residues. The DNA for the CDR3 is TGTGCCAGCAGTTACGATACGAGCTCCTATAATTCACCCCTCCACTTT. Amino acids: CASSYDTSSYNSPLHF.

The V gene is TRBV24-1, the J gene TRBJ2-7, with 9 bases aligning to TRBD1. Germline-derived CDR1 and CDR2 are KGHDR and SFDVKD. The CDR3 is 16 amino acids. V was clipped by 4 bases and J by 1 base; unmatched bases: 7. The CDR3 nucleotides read TGTGCCACCAGTGAACGAACAGGGGGCGAGTCCTACGAGCAGTACTTC. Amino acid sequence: CATSERTGGESYEQYF.

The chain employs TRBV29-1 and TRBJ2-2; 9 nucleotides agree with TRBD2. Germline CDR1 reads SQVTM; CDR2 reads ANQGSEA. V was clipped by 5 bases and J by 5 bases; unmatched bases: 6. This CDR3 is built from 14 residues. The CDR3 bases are TGCAGCGTTCCTCTTGGACTAGCGACCGGGGAGCTGTTTTTT. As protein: CSVPLGLATGELFF.

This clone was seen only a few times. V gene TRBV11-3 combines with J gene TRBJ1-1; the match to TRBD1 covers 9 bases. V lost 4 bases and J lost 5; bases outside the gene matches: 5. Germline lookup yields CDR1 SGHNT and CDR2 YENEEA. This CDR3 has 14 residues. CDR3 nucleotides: TGTGCCAGCAGCTCCGGACAGGGGCTAACTGAAGCTTTCTTT. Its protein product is CASSSGQGLTEAFF. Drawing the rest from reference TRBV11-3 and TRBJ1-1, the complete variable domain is EAGVVQSPRYKIIEKKQPVAFWCNPISGHNTLYWYLQNLGQGPELLIRYENEEAVDDSQLPKDRFSAERLKGVDSTLKIQPAELGDSAVYLCASSSGQGLTEAFFGQGTRLTVV.